The rows below give T cell receptor beta chains drawn from one sample of a study of CD8 T cells in Susac syndrome. TCRdb re-called the immunoSEQ multiplex PCR reads with MiXCR, one entry per CDR3 protein. Here the sample spans approximately 190,000 distinct CDR3 sequences, under 95% being singletons. Sequencing was performed on CD4+ T cells from PBMCs. The receptors originated from a human donor in good health. CDR3s include the opening cysteine and the closing phenylalanine or tryptophan. D genes are given only for firm matches. The size of a clone is reported for some rows only, either as once, few or many, or as a class for expanded clones.

J,D,size,V,CDR3,DNA
TRBJ2-3,.,once,TRBV6-1,CASGERGTQYF,TGTGCCAGCGGGGAGAGGGGTACGCAGTATTTT
TRBJ2-2,TRBD1,.,TRBV5-1,CASSLRTGDTGELFF,TGCGCCAGCAGCTTGCGGACAGGGGACACCGGGGAGCTGTTTTTT
TRBJ1-1,.,.,TRBV7-2,CASSSPPPKNTEAFF,TGTGCCAGCAGCTCACCTCCCCCGAAGAACACTGAAGCTTTCTTT
TRBJ1-5,.,.,TRBV20-1,CSASVRHGHQPQHF,TGCAGTGCTAGTGTCCGGCACGGTCATCAGCCCCAGCATTTT
TRBJ1-1,.,.,TRBV12-3/TRBV12-4,CASSSDQRTEAFF,TGTGCCAGCAGCTCCGACCAGCGCACTGAAGCTTTCTTT
TRBJ1-6,.,.,TRBV6-1,CASSEGSNSPLHF,TGTGCCAGCAGTGAGGGTAGCAATTCACCCCTCCACTTT
TRBJ2-7,.,few,TRBV27,CASSSAYEQYF,TGTGCCAGCAGTTCCGCCTACGAGCAGTACTTC
TRBJ1-6,.,few,TRBV12-3/TRBV12-4,CASSLTGGDNSPLHF,TGTGCCAGCAGTTTAACCGGAGGGGATAATTCACCCCTCCACTTT
TRBJ2-2,.,.,TRBV7-3,CASSLLWGTGELFF,TGTGCCAGCAGCCTCTTATGGGGAACCGGGGAGCTGTTTTTT
TRBJ1-2,.,.,TRBV7-2,CASSSTRGAPGYTF,TGTGCCAGCAGCTCCACCCGGGGGGCGCCGGGCTACACCTTC
TRBJ2-7,.,.,TRBV29-1,CSVEGFEGSHEQYF,TGCAGCGTTGAAGGGTTTGAGGGGAGCCACGAGCAGTACTTC
TRBJ2-7,TRBD2,few,TRBV20-1,CSAGPSGGPYEQYF,TGCAGTGCTGGCCCCAGCGGGGGGCCCTACGAGCAGTACTTC
TRBJ2-3,.,few,TRBV29-1,CSVGSTDTQYF,TGCAGCGTTGGTTCCACAGATACGCAGTATTTT
TRBJ1-2,TRBD1,once,TRBV7-3,CASSSSGQAHGYTF,TGTGCCAGCAGCTCGTCGGGACAGGCGCATGGCTACACCTTC
TRBJ1-6,.,.,TRBV20-1,CSVLRGDPSMRNSPLHF,TGCAGTGTCCTCCGGGGGGACCCCTCAATGAGGAATTCACCCCTCCACTTT
TRBJ1-5,.,.,TRBV7-2,CASSFLPTSNQPQHF,TGTGCCAGCAGCTTCCTACCGACGAGCAATCAGCCCCAGCATTTT
TRBJ2-4,.,.,TRBV10-2,CASSESGGLQYF,TGCGCCAGCAGTGAGTCGGGTGGGCTTCAGTACTTC
TRBJ2-5,.,few,TRBV6-2/TRBV6-3,CASTQGETQYF,TGTGCCAGCACCCAGGGGGAGACCCAGTACTTC
TRBJ1-6,TRBD1,.,TRBV7-8,CASSVPQGVYYNSPLHF,TGTGCCAGCAGCGTCCCACAGGGGGTGTACTATAATTCACCCCTCCACTTT
TRBJ2-2,TRBD1,.,TRBV20-1,CSAGLAQGAGGELFF,TGCAGTGCGGGCTTAGCCCAGGGGGCGGGCGGGGAGCTGTTTTTT
TRBJ2-3,TRBD2,.,TRBV20-1,CSAPLAGNTDTQYF,TGCAGTGCTCCACTAGCGGGGAACACAGATACGCAGTATTTT
TRBJ2-3,.,.,TRBV28,CASTLGSAGDTQYF,TGTGCCAGCACCCTCGGCAGCGCCGGGGATACACAGTATTTT
TRBJ2-1,.,.,TRBV3-1,CASSIDRVPLNEQFF,TGTGCCAGCAGCATAGACCGGGTGCCTCTTAATGAGCAGTTCTTC
TRBJ2-1,.,.,TRBV20-1,CSVLLPGLSYNEQFF,TGCAGTGTTCTTCTTCCGGGACTCTCCTACAATGAGCAGTTCTTC
TRBJ2-5,TRBD1,.,TRBV5-1,CASSLPGQEETQYF,TGCGCCAGCAGCTTGCCTGGACAGGAAGAGACCCAGTACTTC
TRBJ1-2,TRBD1,once,TRBV20-1,CSASSGQGLIGYTF,TGCAGTGCTAGTTCGGGACAGGGTTTAATCGGCTACACCTTC
TRBJ2-3,.,.,TRBV14,CASSQLGTDTQYF,TGTGCCAGCAGCCAATTAGGCACAGATACGCAGTATTTT
TRBJ1-3,.,.,TRBV5-6,CASSLESGNTIYF,TGTGCCAGCAGCTTAGAGTCTGGAAACACCATATATTTT
TRBJ1-6,TRBD1,.,TRBV28,CASSLWQGGNSPLHF,TGTGCCAGCAGTTTATGGCAGGGGGGGAATTCACCCCTCCACTTT
TRBJ1-2,TRBD1,.,TRBV9,CASSATGTNYGYTF,TGTGCCAGCAGCGCGACAGGGACTAACTATGGCTACACCTTC
TRBJ1-5,TRBD1,.,TRBV6-2/TRBV6-3,CASSPGQGPAPQHF,TGTGCCAGCAGTCCCGGACAGGGTCCCGCGCCCCAGCATTTT
TRBJ2-7,.,.,TRBV6-6,CASRSGPPYSYEQYF,TGTGCCAGCAGGTCCGGGCCGCCTTACTCCTACGAGCAGTACTTC
TRBJ2-7,.,.,TRBV9,CASSPSPTSYEQYF,TGTGCCAGCAGCCCCAGCCCGACCTCCTACGAGCAGTACTTC
TRBJ2-4,TRBD1,.,TRBV12-3/TRBV12-4,CASTQGQGRNIQYF,TGTGCCAGCACCCAGGGACAGGGGAGAAACATTCAGTACTTC
TRBJ2-5,.,.,TRBV7-7,CASSSTTQVPSWGLQETQYF,TGTGCTAGCAGCTCGACCACCCAAGTCCCCTCTTGGGGGCTCCAAGAGACCCAGTACTTC
TRBJ2-4,.,.,TRBV7-2,CASSLGWGGLIAKNIQYF,TGTGCCAGCAGCTTAGGTTGGGGGGGGCTAATAGCCAAAAACATTCAGTACTTC
TRBJ1-1,.,.,TRBV28,CASSSGQNHLNTEAFF,TGTGCCAGCAGTAGTGGACAGAACCACCTGAACACTGAAGCTTTCTTT
TRBJ1-5,.,.,TRBV7-9,CASSLMGRQPQHF,TGTGCCAGCAGCTTAATGGGGCGTCAGCCCCAGCATTTT
TRBJ2-5,.,.,TRBV12-3/TRBV12-4,CASSFGRGLKTQYF,TGTGCCAGCAGTTTTGGTAGAGGGCTGAAGACCCAGTACTTC
TRBJ2-7,.,.,TRBV7-6,CASSPNRPYEQYF,TGTGCCAGCAGCCCGAATCGTCCATACGAGCAGTACTTC
TRBJ1-2,.,.,TRBV12-3/TRBV12-4,CASSSAWTGYGYTF,TGTGCCAGCAGTTCCGCATGGACGGGCTATGGCTACACCTTC
TRBJ1-5,.,.,TRBV9,CASSPGEVSNQPQHF,TGTGCCAGCAGCCCGGGGGAGGTTAGCAATCAGCCCCAGCATTTT
TRBJ2-5,TRBD1,.,TRBV6-6,CASNTRGLSETQYF,TGTGCCAGCAACACCAGGGGGCTCAGTGAGACCCAGTACTTC
TRBJ1-5,.,.,TRBV24-1,CATNREQGLNQPQHF,TGTGCCACCAACCGAGAACAGGGTTTGAATCAGCCCCAGCATTTT
TRBJ2-3,TRBD2,once,TRBV4-3,CASSQDQARGGWSDTQYF,TGCGCCAGCAGCCAAGATCAGGCCCGCGGGGGATGGTCAGATACGCAGTATTTT
TRBJ1-2,TRBD1,.,TRBV10-3,CAISESKATGVGGYTF,TGTGCCATCAGTGAGTCGAAGGCCACAGGGGTAGGTGGCTACACCTTC